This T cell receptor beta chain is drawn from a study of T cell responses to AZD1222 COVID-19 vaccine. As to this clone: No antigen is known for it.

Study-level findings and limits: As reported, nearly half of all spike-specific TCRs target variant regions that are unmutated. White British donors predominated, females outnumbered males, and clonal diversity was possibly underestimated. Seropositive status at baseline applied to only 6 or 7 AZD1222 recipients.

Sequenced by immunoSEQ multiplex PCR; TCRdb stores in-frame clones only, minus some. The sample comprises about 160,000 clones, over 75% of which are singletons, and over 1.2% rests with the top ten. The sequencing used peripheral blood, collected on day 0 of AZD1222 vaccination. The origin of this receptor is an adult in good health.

The CDR3 DNA reads TGTGCCAGCAGCTCCTGGACGGTAGCTAACTATGGCTACACCTTC. Translated: CASSSWTVANYGYTF. The J gene is TRBJ1-2, the V gene TRBV7-2, with D unclear. V lost 4 bases and J 0 bases, leaving 12 bases between the germline ends. This CDR3 contains 15 residues. CDR1 and CDR2 (germline): SGHTA, FQGNSA.